The 5 T cell receptor beta chains below all came from one sample that was sequenced in a study of T-cell reconstitution after alpha-beta-depleted transplantation in children. Unique molecular identifiers tagged the TCRbeta library. Each CDR3 protein gets one entry after TCRdb re-called the PCR reads with MiXCR. The data contain 200,000 to 250,000 distinct CDR3 sequences, under 8.5% of them singletons. This material consisted of PBMCs, mostly from graft donor cells, taken 360 days after TCRalphabeta/CD19-depleted stem cell transplant. The receptor set was obtained from a male patient under 10 years old who had a stem cell transplant for acute myeloid leukemia, so the T cells may come from the graft donor.

This clonotype appeared many times. V is TRBV29-1 and J is TRBJ2-3; D gene uncertain. Germline CDR1 and CDR2: SQVTM and ANQGSEA. The CDR3 contains 14 residues. V was cut by 4 bases and J by 1 base, with 12 bases left in between. CDR3 residues: CSVGQSTRTDTQYF. CDR3 DNA: TGCAGCGTTGGCCAGTCGACTCGCACAGATACGCAGTATTTT.

This clonotype was recorded a few times. The chain recombines TRBV29-1 with TRBJ1-2; D unresolved. CDR1 is SQVTM and CDR2 is ANQGSEA in the germline V gene. The CDR3 has 11 amino acids. Trimming took off 7 bases at V and 3 bases at J, with 9 bases between the two ends. The CDR3 region has the DNA TGCAGCGGTCGTGGGGACTATGGCTACACCTTC. It codes for CSGRGDYGYTF.

This clonotype was seen at least ten times. The chain joins TRBV10-3 to TRBJ2-4; 7 nucleotides agree with TRBD1. CDR3 size: 17 residues. Unmatched junction bases numbered 11, after V lost 2 bases and J lost 4 bases. Germline CDR1 reads ENHRY; CDR2 reads SYGVKD. The CDR3 is CAISEDHRGQLKNIQYF. CDR3 DNA: TGTGCCATCAGTGAGGACCATCGGGGACAGCTTAAAAACATTCAGTACTTC.

This clonotype appeared a few times. The chain links TRBV6-2 or TRBV6-3 to TRBJ2-7; 14 bases align to TRBD2. Germline V gene data show CDR1 as MNHEY and CDR2 as SVGEGT. This CDR3 contains 18 residues. V lost 3 bases to trimming and J lost 3 bases; unmatched junction nucleotides: 10. The DNA of the CDR3 is TGTGCCAGCAGTTATGCGACTAGCGGGAGGGCCCGTCTCTACGAGCAGTACTTC. This gives the protein CASSYATSGRARLYEQYF.

The CDR3 DNA reads TGCAGTGCTAGAGAAGAGAATGAGCAGTTCTTC. It codes for CSAREENEQFF. The V call is TRBV20-1, the J call TRBJ2-1; no reliable D call. The CDR3 is made up of 11 amino acids. Per the germline V gene, CDR1 is DFQATT and CDR2 is SNEGSKA (reference sequence). Trimming took 0 bases from V and 7 from J, leaving 4 bases between them.